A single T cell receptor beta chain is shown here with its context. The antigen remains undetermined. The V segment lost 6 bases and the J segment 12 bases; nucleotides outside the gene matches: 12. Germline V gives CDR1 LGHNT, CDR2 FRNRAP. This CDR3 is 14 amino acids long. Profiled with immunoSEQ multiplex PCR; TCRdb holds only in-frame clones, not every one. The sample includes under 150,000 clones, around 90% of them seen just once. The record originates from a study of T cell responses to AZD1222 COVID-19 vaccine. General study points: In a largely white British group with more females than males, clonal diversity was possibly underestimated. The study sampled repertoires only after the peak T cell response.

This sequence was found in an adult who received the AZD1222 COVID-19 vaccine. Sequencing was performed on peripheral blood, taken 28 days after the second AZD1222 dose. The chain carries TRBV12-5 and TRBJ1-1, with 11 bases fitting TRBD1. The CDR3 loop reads CASGPKRDRGLSFF. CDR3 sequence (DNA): TGTGCTAGTGGCCCTAAACGGGACAGGGGGTTGTCTTTCTTT.